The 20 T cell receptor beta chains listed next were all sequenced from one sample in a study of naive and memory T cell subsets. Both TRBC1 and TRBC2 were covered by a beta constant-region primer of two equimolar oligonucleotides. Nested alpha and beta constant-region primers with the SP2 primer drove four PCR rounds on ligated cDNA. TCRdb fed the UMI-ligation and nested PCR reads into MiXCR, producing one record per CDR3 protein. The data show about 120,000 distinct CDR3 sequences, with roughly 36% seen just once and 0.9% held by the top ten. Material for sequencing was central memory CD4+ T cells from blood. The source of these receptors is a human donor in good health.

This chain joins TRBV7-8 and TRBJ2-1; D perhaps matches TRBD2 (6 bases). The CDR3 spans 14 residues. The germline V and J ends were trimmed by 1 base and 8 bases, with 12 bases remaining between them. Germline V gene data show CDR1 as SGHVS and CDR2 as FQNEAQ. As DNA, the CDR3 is TGTGCCAGCAGCTTAGGTTCCTGGGGGGATGAGCAGTTCTTC. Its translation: CASSLGSWGDEQFF.

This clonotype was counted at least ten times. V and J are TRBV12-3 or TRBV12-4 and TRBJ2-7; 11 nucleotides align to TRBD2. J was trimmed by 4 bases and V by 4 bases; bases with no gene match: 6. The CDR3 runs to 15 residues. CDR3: CASSSQTSGKYEQYF. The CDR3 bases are TGTGCCAGCAGTTCGCAGACTAGCGGGAAATACGAGCAGTACTTC.

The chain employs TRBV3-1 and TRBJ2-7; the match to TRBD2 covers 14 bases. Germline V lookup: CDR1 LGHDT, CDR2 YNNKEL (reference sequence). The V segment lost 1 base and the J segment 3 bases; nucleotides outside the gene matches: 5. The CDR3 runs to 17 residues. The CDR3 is CASSQGGTSGRSYEQYF. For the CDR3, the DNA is TGTGCCAGCAGCCAAGGCGGGACTAGCGGGAGAAGCTACGAGCAGTACTTC.

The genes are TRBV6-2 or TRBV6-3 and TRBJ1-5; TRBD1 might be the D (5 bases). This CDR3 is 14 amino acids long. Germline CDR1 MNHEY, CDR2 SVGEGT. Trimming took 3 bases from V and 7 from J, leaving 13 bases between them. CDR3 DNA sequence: TGTGCCAGCAGTTATCAGGGTTCGGGACAGCCCCAGCATTTT. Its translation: CASSYQGSGQPQHF.

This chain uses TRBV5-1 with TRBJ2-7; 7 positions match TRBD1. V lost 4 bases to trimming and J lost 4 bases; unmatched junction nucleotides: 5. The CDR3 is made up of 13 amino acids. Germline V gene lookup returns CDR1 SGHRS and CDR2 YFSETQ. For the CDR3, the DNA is TGCGCCAGCAGCCGCCCGACAGGGTACGAGCAGTACTTC. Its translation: CASSRPTGYEQYF.

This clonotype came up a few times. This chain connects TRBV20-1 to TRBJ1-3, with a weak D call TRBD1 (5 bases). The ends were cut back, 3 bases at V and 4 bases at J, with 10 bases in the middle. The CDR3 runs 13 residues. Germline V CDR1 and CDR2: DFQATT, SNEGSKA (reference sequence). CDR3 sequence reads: CSARDNLGNTIYF. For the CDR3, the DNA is TGCAGTGCTAGGGACAATTTGGGAAACACCATATATTTT.

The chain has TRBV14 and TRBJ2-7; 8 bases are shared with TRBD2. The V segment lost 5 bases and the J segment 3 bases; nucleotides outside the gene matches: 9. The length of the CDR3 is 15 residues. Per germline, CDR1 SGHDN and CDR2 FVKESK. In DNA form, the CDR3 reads TGTGCCAGCAGCGGCGGGAGGCCAGCACACTACGAGCAGTACTTC. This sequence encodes CASSGGRPAHYEQYF.

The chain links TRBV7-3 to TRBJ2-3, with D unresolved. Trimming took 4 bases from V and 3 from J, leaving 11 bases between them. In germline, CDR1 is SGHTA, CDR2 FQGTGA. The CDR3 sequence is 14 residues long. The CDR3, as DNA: TGTGCCAGCAGCTCTCGAGCGAGAACAGATACGCAGTATTTT. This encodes CASSSRARTDTQYF.

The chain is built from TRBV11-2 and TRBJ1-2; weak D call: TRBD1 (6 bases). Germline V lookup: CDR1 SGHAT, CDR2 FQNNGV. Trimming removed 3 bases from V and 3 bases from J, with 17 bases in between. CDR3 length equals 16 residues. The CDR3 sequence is CASSFEWRGAYYGYTF. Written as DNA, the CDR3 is TGTGCCAGCAGCTTTGAGTGGAGGGGGGCCTACTATGGCTACACCTTC. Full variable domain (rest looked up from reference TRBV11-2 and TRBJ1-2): EAGVAQSPRYKIIEKRQSVAFWCNPISGHATLYWYQQILGQGPKLLIQFQNNGVVDDSQLPKDRFSAERLKGVDSTLKIQPAKLEDSAVYLCASSFEWRGAYYGYTFGSGTRLTVV.

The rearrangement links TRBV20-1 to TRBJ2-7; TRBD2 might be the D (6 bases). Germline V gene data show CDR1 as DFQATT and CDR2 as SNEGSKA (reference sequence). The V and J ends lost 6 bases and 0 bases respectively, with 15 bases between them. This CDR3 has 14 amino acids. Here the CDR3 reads CSAIRDSYSYEQYF. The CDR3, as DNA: TGCAGTGCCATCCGGGACTCTTACTCCTACGAGCAGTACTTC.

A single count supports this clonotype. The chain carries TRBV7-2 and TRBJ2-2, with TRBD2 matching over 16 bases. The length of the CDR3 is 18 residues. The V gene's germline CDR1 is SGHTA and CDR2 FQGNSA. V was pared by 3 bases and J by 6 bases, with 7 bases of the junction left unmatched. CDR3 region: CASSLGLAGGRGAGELFF. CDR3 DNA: TGTGCCAGCAGCTTGGGACTAGCGGGAGGGCGGGGTGCCGGGGAGCTGTTTTTT.

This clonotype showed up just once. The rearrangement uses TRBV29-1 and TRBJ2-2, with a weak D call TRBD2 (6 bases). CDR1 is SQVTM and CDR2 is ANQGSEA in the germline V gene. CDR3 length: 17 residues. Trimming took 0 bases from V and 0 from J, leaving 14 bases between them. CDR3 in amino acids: CSVEDGRRGANTGELFF. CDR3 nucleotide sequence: TGCAGCGTTGAAGATGGGCGGCGGGGAGCGAACACCGGGGAGCTGTTTTTT.

The CDR3 DNA sequence: TGCGCCAGCAGCCTGGGACAGCCGGTACGTGTGCAGTACTTC. Amino acids: CASSLGQPVRVQYF. This sequence joins TRBV5-1 and TRBJ2-7, with 7 positions matching TRBD1. CDR1 and CDR2 (germline): SGHRS, YFSETQ. V trimming: 4 bases; J trimming: 9 bases; junction bases outside the gene matches: 13. The CDR3 runs 14 residues.

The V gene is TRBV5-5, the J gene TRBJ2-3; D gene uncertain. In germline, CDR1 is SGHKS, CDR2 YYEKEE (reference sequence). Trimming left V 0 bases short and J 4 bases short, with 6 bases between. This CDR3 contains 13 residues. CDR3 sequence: CASSLVPADTQYF. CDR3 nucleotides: TGTGCCAGCAGCTTGGTCCCAGCAGATACGCAGTATTTT.

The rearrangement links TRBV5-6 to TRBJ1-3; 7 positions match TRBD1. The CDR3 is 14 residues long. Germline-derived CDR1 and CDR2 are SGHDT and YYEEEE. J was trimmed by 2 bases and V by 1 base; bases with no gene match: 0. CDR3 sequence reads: CASSLTGAGNTIYF. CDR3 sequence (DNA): TGTGCCAGCAGCTTGACAGGGGCTGGAAACACCATATATTTT.

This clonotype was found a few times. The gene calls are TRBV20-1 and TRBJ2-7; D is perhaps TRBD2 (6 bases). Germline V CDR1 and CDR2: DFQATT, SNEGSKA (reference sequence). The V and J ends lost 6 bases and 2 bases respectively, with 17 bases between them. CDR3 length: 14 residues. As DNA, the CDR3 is TGCAGTGCCCCCCCCGCAGGGAGGCCCTACGAGCAGTACTTC. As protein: CSAPPAGRPYEQYF.

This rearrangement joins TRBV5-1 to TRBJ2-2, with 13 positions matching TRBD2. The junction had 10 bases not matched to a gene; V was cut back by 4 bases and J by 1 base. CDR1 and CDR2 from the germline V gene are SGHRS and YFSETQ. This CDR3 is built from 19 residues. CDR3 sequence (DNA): TGCGCCAGCAGCGCTACACTAGCGGGAGGGCCCCGGAACACCGGGGAGCTGTTTTTT. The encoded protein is CASSATLAGGPRNTGELFF.

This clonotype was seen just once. The CDR3 nucleotides read TGTGCCATCAGTGGGGGGACAGTGAACACTGAAGCTTTCTTT. As protein: CAISGGTVNTEAFF. The chain is built from TRBV10-3 and TRBJ1-1; TRBD1 matches at 7 bases. The CDR3 length is 14 residues. Trimming removed 4 bases from V and 0 bases from J; junction bases left unmatched: 2. CDR1 is ENHRY, CDR2 SYGVKD, per germline.

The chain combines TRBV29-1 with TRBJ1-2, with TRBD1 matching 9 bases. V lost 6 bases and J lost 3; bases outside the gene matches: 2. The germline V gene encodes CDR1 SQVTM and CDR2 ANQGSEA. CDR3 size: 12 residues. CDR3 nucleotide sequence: TGCAGCGTCAGGACAGGGGACTATGGCTACACCTTC. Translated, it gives CSVRTGDYGYTF.

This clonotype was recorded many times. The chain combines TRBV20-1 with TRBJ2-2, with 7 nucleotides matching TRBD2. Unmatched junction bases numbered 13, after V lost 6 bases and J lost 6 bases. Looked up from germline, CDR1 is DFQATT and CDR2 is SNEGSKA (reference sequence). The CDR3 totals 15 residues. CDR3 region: CSATRVGGSPGELFF. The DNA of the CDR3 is TGCAGTGCAACGCGGGTTGGCGGGAGTCCCGGGGAGCTGTTTTTT.